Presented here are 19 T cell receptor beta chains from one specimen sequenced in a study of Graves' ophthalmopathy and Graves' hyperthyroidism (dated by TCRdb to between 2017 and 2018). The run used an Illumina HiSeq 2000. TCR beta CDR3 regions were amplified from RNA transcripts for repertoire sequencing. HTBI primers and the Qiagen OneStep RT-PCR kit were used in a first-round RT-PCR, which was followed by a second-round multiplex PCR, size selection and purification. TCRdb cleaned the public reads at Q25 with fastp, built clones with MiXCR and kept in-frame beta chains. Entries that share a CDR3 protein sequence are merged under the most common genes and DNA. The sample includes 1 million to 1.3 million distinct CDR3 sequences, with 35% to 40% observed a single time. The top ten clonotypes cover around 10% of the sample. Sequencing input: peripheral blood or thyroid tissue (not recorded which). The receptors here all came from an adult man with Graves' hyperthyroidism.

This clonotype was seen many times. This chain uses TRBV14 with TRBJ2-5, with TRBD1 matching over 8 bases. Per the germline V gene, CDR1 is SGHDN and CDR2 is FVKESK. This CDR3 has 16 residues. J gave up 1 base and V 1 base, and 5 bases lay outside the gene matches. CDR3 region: CASSQGWTGFQETQYF. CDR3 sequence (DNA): TGTGCCAGCAGCCAAGGGTGGACAGGGTTCCAAGAGACCCAGTACTTC. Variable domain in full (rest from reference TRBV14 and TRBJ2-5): EAGVTQFPSHSVIEKGQTVTLRCDPISGHDNLYWYRRVMGKEIKFLLHFVKESKQDESGMPNNRFLAERTGGTYSTLKVQPAELEDSGVYFCASSQGWTGFQETQYFGPGTRLLVL.

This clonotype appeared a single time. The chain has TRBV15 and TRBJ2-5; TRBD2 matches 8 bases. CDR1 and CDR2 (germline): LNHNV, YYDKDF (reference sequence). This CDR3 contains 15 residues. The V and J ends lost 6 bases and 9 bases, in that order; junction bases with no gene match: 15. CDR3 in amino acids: CATSEGAGGNQPQYF. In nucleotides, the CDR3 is TGTGCCACCAGTGAGGGCGCGGGGGGCAATCAGCCCCAGTACTTC.

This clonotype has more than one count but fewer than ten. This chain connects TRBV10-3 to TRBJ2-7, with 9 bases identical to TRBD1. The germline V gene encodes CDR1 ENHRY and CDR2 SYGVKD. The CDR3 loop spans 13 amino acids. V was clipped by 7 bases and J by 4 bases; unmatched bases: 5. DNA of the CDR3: TGTGCCATCACTGCCGGGACAGGGTACGAGCAGTACTTC. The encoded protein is CAITAGTGYEQYF.

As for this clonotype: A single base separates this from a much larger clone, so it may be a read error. The CDR3 region is CASSPGHDSNQPQHF. CDR3 coding DNA: TGTGCCAGCAGCCCCGGACACGATAGCAATCAGCCCCAGCATTTT. V is TRBV9 and J is TRBJ1-5; D is perhaps TRBD1 (5 bases). Germline loops: CDR1 SGDLS, CDR2 YYNGEE. The V gene lost 4 bases and the J gene lost 0 bases, with 11 bases spanning the gap. The CDR3 consists of 15 residues.

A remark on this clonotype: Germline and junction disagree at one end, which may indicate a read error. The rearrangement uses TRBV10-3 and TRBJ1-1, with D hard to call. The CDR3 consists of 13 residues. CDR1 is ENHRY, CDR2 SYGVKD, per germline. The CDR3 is CAISESKKTEASF. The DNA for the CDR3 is TGTGCCATCAGTGAGTCCAAAAAGACTGAAGCTTCCTTT.

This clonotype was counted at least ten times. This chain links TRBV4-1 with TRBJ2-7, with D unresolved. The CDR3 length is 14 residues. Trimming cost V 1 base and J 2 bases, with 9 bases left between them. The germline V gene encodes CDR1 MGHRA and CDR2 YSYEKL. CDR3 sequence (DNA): TGCGCCAGCAGCCAAGGAGACAAGGCCTACGAGCAGTACTTC. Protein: CASSQGDKAYEQYF.

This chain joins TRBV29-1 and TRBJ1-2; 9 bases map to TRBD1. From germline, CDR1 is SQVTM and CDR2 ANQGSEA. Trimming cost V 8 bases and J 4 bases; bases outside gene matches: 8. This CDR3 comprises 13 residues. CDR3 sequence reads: CSSLGQGSYGYTF. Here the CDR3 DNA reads TGCAGCAGCCTGGGACAGGGTAGCTATGGCTACACCTTC. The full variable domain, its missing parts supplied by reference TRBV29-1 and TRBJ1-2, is SAVISQKPSRDICQRGTSLTIQCQVDSQVTMMFWYRQQPGQSLTLIATANQGSEATYESGFVIDKFPISRPNLTFSTLTVSNMSPEDSSIYLCSSLGQGSYGYTFGSGTRLTVV.

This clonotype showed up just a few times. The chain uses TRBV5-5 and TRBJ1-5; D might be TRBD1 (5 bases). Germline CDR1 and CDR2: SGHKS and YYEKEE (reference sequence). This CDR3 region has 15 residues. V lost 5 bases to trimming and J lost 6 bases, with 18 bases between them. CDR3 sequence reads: CASSYTPAGFQPQHF. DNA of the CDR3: TGTGCCAGCAGTTATACCCCAGCAGGGTTTCAGCCCCAGCATTTT.

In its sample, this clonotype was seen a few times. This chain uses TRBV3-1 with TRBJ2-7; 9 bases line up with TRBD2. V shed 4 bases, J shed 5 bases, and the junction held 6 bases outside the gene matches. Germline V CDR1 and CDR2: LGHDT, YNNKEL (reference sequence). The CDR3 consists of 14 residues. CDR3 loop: CASSPTRGRDEQYF. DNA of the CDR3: TGTGCCAGCAGCCCCACGCGCGGGAGGGACGAGCAGTACTTC.

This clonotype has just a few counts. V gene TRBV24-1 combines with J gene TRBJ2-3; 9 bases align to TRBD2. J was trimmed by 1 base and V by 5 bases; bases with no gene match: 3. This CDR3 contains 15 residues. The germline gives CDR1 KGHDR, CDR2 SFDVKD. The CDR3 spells CATSASGMGTDTQYF. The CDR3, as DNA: TGTGCCACCAGTGCTAGCGGGATGGGCACAGATACGCAGTATTTT.

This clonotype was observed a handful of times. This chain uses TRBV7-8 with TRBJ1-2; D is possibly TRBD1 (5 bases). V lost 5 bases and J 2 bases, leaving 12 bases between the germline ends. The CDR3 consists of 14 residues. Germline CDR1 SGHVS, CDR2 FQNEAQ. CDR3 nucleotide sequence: TGTGCCAGCAGCCGGACTGAGGGGAACTATGGCTACACCTTC. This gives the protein CASSRTEGNYGYTF. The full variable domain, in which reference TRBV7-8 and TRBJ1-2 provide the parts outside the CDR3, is GAGVSQSPRYKVAKRGQDVALRCDPISGHVSLFWYQQALGQGPEFLTYFQNEAQLDKSGLPSDRFFAERPEGSVSTLKIQRTQQEDSAVYLCASSRTEGNYGYTFGSGTRLTVV.

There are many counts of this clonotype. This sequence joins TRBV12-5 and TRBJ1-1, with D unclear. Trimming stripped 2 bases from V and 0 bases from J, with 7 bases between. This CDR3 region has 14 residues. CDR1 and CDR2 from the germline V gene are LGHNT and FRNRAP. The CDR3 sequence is CASGLFPMNTEAFF. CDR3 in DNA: TGTGCTAGTGGTTTGTTCCCCATGAACACTGAAGCTTTCTTT.

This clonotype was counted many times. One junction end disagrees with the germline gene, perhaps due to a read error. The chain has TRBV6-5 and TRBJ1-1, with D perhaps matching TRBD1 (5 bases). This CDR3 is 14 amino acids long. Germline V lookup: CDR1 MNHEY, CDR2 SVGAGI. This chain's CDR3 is CASSYSQGGTEAFF. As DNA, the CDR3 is TGCGCCAGCAGTTACAGCCAGGGCGGAACTGAAGCTTTCTTT.

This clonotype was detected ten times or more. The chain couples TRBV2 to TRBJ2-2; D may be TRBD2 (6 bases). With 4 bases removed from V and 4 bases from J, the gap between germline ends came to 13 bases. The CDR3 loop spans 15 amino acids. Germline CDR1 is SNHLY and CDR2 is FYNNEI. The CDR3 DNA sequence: TGTGCCAGCAGTGGTCCCGGGAGACGCACCGGGGAGCTGTTTTTT. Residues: CASSGPGRRTGELFF.

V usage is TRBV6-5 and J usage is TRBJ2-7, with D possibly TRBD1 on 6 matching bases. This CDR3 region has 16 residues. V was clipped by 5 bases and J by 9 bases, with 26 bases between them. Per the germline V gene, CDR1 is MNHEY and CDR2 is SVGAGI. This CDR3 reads CASSIARGHLLFGQYF. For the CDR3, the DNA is TGTGCCAGCAGTATCGCCAGGGGACATCTTCTTTTCGGGCAGTACTTC.

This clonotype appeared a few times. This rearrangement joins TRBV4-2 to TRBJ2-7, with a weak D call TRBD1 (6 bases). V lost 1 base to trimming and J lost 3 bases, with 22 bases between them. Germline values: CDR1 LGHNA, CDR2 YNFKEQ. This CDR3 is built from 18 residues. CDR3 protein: CASSQVPGRRGQDYEQYF. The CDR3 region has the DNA TGTGCCAGCAGCCAAGTACCGGGTCGCCGGGGACAAGACTACGAGCAGTACTTC.

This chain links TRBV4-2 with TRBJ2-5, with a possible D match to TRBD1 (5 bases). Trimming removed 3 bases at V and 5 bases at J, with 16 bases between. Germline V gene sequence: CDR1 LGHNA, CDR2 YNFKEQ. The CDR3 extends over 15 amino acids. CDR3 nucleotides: TGTGCCAGCAGCCAGGCAAAGGCCCAGGGTGAGACCCAGTACTTC. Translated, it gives CASSQAKAQGETQYF.

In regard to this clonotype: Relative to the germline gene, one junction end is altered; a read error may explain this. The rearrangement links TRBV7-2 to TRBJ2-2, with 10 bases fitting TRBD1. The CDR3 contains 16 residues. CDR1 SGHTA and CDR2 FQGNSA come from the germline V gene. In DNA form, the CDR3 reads TGTGCCAGCAGCCCGCGACAGGGGGCTAGGACCTGGGAGTTGTTTTTT. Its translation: CASSPRQGARTWELFF.

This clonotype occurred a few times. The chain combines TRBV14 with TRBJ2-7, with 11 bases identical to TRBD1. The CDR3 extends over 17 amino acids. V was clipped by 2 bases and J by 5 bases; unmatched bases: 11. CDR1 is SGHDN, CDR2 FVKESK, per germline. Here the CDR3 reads CASSQFGQGAAKDEQYF. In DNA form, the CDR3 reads TGTGCCAGCAGCCAATTTGGACAGGGGGCGGCTAAAGACGAGCAGTACTTC.